This T cell receptor beta chain came from a study of T cell changes during pregnancy in multiple sclerosis. The length of the CDR3 is 15 residues. Germline assignment: CDR1 SGDLS and CDR2 YYNGEE. V lost 0 bases, J lost 0 bases, and 8 bases lay in between. The repertoire was sequenced with immunoSEQ multiplex PCR; TCRdb's copy has only in-frame clones and lacks some. This sample has about 80,000 clones; 92% occur once, and the top ten carry less than 3%. The specimen was peripheral blood, collected before pregnancy. The sequence was collected from a female donor with multiple sclerosis, enrolled in a pregnancy study. The chain links TRBV9 to TRBJ2-3; D is perhaps TRBD1 (5 bases). The CDR3 here is CASSVEGASTDTQYF. Here the CDR3 DNA reads TGTGCCAGCAGCGTAGAAGGGGCTAGCACAGATACGCAGTATTTT. Together with reference TRBV9 and TRBJ2-3, the CDR3 gives the full variable domain: DSGVTQTPKHLITATGQRVTLRCSPRSGDLSVYWYQQSLDQGLQFLIQYYNGEERAKGNILERFSAQQFPDLHSELNLSSLELGDSALYFCASSVEGASTDTQYFGPGTRLTVL.